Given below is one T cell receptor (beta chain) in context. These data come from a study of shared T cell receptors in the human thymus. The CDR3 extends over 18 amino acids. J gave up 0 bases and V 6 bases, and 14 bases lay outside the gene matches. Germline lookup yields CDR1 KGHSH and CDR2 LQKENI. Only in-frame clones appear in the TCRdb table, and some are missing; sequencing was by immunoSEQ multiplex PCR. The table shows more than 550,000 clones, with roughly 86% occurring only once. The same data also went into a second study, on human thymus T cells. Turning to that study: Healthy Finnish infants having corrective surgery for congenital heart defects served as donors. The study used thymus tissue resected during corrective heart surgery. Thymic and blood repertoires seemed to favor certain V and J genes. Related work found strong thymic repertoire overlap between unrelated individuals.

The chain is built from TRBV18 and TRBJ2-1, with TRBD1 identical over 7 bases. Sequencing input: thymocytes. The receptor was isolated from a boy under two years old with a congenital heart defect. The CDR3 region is CASSDALPGTASYNEQFF. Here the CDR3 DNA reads TGTGCCAGCTCTGACGCTCTACCCGGGACAGCCTCCTACAATGAGCAGTTCTTC.